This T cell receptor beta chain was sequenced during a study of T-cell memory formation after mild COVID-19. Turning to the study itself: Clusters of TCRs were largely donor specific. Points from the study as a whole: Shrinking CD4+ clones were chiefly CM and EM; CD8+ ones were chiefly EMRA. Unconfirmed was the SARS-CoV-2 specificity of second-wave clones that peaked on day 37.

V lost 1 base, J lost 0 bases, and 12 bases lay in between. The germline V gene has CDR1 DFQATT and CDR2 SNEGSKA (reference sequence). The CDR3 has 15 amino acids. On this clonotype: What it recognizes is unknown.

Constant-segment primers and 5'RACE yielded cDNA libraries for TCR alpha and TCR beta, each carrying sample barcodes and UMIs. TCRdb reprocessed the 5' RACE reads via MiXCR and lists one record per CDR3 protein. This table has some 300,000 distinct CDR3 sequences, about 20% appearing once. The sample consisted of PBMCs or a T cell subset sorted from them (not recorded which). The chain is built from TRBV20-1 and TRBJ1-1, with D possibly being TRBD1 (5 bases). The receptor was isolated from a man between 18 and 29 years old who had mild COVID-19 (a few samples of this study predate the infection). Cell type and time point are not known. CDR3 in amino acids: CSARVWEGLNTEAFF. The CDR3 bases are TGCAGTGCTAGAGTTTGGGAGGGGTTGAACACTGAAGCTTTCTTT.